These 12 T cell receptor beta chains originate from one sample sequenced in a study of cytomegalovirus exposure and HLA in healthy donors. Assay: immunoSEQ multiplex PCR; the TCRdb copy retains only in-frame clones and omits some. This table holds more than 85,000 clones, around nine tenths found once. Input material: PBMCs. Every receptor here comes from a woman younger than 30 in good health and CMV-seronegative.

V gene TRBV7-2 combines with J gene TRBJ1-2; D is possibly TRBD1 (5 bases). Trimming shortened V by 5 bases and J by 7 bases, and 20 bases separated the two germline ends. This CDR3 is 15 amino acids long. The V gene's germline CDR1 is SGHTA and CDR2 FQGNSA. CDR3 region: CASSQGSGFSSGYTF. In DNA form, the CDR3 reads TGTGCCAGCAGCCAGGGTAGCGGGTTTAGTTCTGGCTACACCTTC.

The J gene is TRBJ2-4, the V gene TRBV6-1; 7 bases line up with TRBD1. The CDR3 runs to 15 residues. CDR1 and CDR2 from the germline V gene are MNHNS and SASEGT. V gave up 1 base and J gave up 6 bases; unmatched junction bases: 6. CDR3 bases: TGTGCCAGCAGTGAAGGAGGGGGCGCTGGAAACATTCAGTACTTC. The encoded protein is CASSEGGGAGNIQYF.

The chain combines TRBV28 with TRBJ2-3; the match to TRBD2 covers 7 bases. Germline V gene lookup returns CDR1 MDHEN and CDR2 SYDVKM. The V and J ends lost 2 bases and 0 bases, in that order; junction bases with no gene match: 2. This CDR3 has 15 residues. The CDR3, as DNA: TGTGCCAGCAGTTTACTAGCGGCTAGCACAGATACGCAGTATTTT. Encoded protein: CASSLLAASTDTQYF.

The CDR3 bases are TGTGCCAGCAGCGTAGAAGGGACAGTCCCCTACGAGCAGTACTTC. Its protein product is CASSVEGTVPYEQYF. The chain uses TRBV9 and TRBJ2-7; 7 nucleotides align to TRBD1. The CDR3 is 15 residues long. Germline CDR1 is SGDLS and CDR2 is YYNGEE. V was pared by 0 bases and J by 2 bases, with 5 bases of the junction left unmatched.

This clone was detected only once. The chain carries TRBV28 and TRBJ2-7; possible D gene TRBD2, 6 bases. Looked up from germline, CDR1 is MDHEN and CDR2 is SYDVKM. CDR3 length equals 17 residues. Trimming removed 6 bases at V and 0 bases at J, with 21 bases between. The CDR3 DNA follows: TGTGCCAGCAGAGGGAAAATCGGGTCCGGGGGCTCCTACGAGCAGTACTTC. This gives the protein CASRGKIGSGGSYEQYF. The entire variable domain, with the rest obtained from reference TRBV28 and TRBJ2-7, is as follows: DVKVTQSSRYLVKRTGEKVFLECVQDMDHENMFWYRQDPGLGLRLIYFSYDVKMKEKGDIPEGYSVSREKKERFSLILESASTNQTSMYLCASRGKIGSGGSYEQYFGPGTRLTVT.

The genes are TRBV18 and TRBJ2-1; 11 nucleotides match TRBD2. Trimming took 6 bases from V and 8 from J; bases not matched to a gene: 3. This CDR3 spans 13 amino acids. Germline V CDR1 and CDR2: KGHSH, LQKENI. The CDR3 nucleotides read TGTGCCAGCTCGGCACTAGCGGGGGATGAGCAGTTCTTC. It specifies CASSALAGDEQFF. Based on the CDR3 plus reference TRBV18 and TRBJ2-1, the full variable domain is NAGVMQNPRHLVRRRGQEARLRCSPMKGHSHVYWYRQLPEEGLKFMVYLQKENIIDESGMPKERFSAEFPKEGPSILRIQQVVRGDSAAYFCASSALAGDEQFFGPGTRLTVL.

The CDR3 is CASSSRFRETQYF. CDR3 coding DNA: TGTGCCAGCAGCTCCAGGTTTCGAGAGACCCAGTACTTC. V and J are TRBV5-4 and TRBJ2-5, with D uncertain. Germline CDR1 is SGHNT and CDR2 is YYREEE (reference sequence). V lost 3 bases, J lost 4 bases, and 10 bases lay in between. The length of the CDR3 is 13 residues. Based on the CDR3 plus reference TRBV5-4 and TRBJ2-5, the full variable domain is ETGVTQSPTHLIKTRGQQVTLRCSSQSGHNTVSWYQQALGQGPQFIFQYYREEENGRGNFPPRFSGLQFPNYSSELNVNALELDDSALYLCASSSRFRETQYFGPGTRLLVL.

The J gene is TRBJ2-5, the V gene TRBV4-2, with 13 bases matching TRBD2. The V segment lost 4 bases and the J segment 4 bases; nucleotides outside the gene matches: 12. This CDR3 region has 18 residues. Germline lookup yields CDR1 LGHNA and CDR2 YNFKEQ. The CDR3 sequence: CASSLRLAGGRPAETQYF. CDR3 nucleotides: TGTGCCAGCAGCCTCAGACTAGCGGGGGGCCGGCCGGCAGAGACCCAGTACTTC.

The gene calls are TRBV27 and TRBJ2-1; TRBD2 might be the D (6 bases). Germline CDR1 is MNHEY and CDR2 is SMNVEV (reference sequence). There are 15 residues in the CDR3. V was shortened by 2 bases and J by 0 bases, with 8 bases between the two germline ends. The CDR3 region has the DNA TGTGCCAGCAGTTTAAGCGGGCCCTCCTACAATGAGCAGTTCTTC. This gives the protein CASSLSGPSYNEQFF.

The CDR3 nucleotides read TGTGCCAGCAGTTTTGGCCTAGCGGGGGTAAGTGAGCAGTTCTTC. It is translated as CASSFGLAGVSEQFF. The chain recombines TRBV27 with TRBJ2-1; 10 bases map to TRBD2. CDR1 is MNHEY and CDR2 is SMNVEV in the germline V gene (reference sequence). CDR3 length equals 15 residues. V shed 3 bases and J 9 bases; nucleotides not matched to a gene: 8.

This chain joins TRBV29-1 and TRBJ2-1; D ambiguous. Germline CDR1 is SQVTM and CDR2 is ANQGSEA. The V end lost 3 bases, the J end lost 0 bases, and 12 bases lay between the germline ends. The CDR3 has 15 amino acids. The chain's CDR3 is CSVEGRRLSYNEQFF. In DNA form, the CDR3 reads TGCAGCGTTGAGGGTAGGCGACTCTCCTACAATGAGCAGTTCTTC.

This chain uses TRBV5-1 with TRBJ2-2, with 14 bases matching TRBD2. Germline lookup yields CDR1 SGHRS and CDR2 YFSETQ. The trim removed 4 bases at V and 2 bases at J, leaving 10 bases unmatched. There are 19 residues in the CDR3. The CDR3 coding sequence is TGCGCCAGCAGCGCCACCGGACTAGCGGGAGGATTAAACACCGGGGAGCTGTTTTTT. As protein: CASSATGLAGGLNTGELFF.